Each of the 2 T cell receptor beta chains below was sequenced from the same sample in a study of regulatory T cells in long-lasting Graves disease. Documented time point: newly diagnosed GD, antithyroid drugs for less than 3 months. With RNA extracted from PBMCs as input, the TCR library was made. Construction of TCR beta libraries relied on iRepertoire HTBI primers and on Arm-PCR targeting CDR3 regions. TCRdb recomputed calls from the multiplex PCR reads with MiXCR, one row per CDR3 protein. The table includes about 620,000 distinct CDR3 sequences, 15% to 20% detected once. This sample also belongs to another study, concerning T cells in Graves' hyperthyroidism and ophthalmopathy.

Here the sequenced sample was peripheral blood mononuclear cells (PBMCs), taken at new diagnosis, from a patient treated with antithyroid drugs. The receptors derive from a woman younger than 45 with Graves disease.

This clonotype was seen at least ten times. The rearrangement links TRBV28 to TRBJ2-7; no firm D call. Trimming took off 1 base at V and 1 base at J, with 5 bases between the two ends. The CDR3 has 13 residues. Germline V gene data show CDR1 as MDHEN and CDR2 as SYDVKM. Here the CDR3 DNA reads TGTGCCAGCAGTTTATACATGTCCTACGAGCAGTACTTC. As protein: CASSLYMSYEQYF.

This clonotype has more than one count but fewer than ten. The chain has TRBV5-1 and TRBJ2-2; unclear D gene. The germline V gene encodes CDR1 SGHRS and CDR2 YFSETQ. The CDR3 loop spans 14 amino acids. V lost 4 bases and J 3 bases, leaving 10 bases between the germline ends. The CDR3 DNA follows: TGCGCCAGCAGCCCGTGGAGCGACACCGGGGAGCTGTTTTTT. Translating it yields CASSPWSDTGELFF. The full variable domain, its missing parts supplied by reference TRBV5-1 and TRBJ2-2, is KAGVTQTPRYLIKTRGQQVTLSCSPISGHRSVSWYQQTPGQGLQFLFEYFSETQRNKGNFPGRFSGRQFSNSRSEMNVSTLELGDSALYLCASSPWSDTGELFFGEGSRLTVL.